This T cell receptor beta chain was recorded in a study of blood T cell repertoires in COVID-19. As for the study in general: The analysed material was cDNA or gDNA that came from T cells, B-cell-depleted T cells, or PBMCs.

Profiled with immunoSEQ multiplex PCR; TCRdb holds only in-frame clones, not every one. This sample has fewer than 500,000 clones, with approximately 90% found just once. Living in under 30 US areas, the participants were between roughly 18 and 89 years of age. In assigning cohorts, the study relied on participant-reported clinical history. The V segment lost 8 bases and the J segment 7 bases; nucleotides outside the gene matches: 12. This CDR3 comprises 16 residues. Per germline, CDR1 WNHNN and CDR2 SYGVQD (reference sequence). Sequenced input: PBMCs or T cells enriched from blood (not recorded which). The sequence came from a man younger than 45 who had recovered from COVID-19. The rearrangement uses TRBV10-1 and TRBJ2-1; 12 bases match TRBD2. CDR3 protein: CASGTKTSGSSNEQFF. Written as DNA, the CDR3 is TGCGCCAGCGGAACGAAGACTAGCGGGAGTTCGAATGAGCAGTTCTTC.